These 23 T cell receptor beta chains originate from one sample sequenced in a study of T cell responses to AZD1222 COVID-19 vaccine. Method: immunoSEQ multiplex PCR; TCRdb's copy keeps in-frame clones and lacks some. The sample lists 200,000 or so clones; roughly 93% were seen once. The sequences come from peripheral blood, collected on day 0 of AZD1222 vaccination. The source of these receptors is an adult in good health.

The gene calls are TRBV25-1 and TRBJ1-2; D gene uncertain. Trimming left V 3 bases short and J 5 bases short, with 4 bases between. Germline V CDR1 and CDR2: MGHDK, SYGVNS. The CDR3 covers 11 residues. The CDR3 nucleotides are TGTGCCAGCAGTGATGGTTATGGCTACACCTTC. Protein sequence: CASSDGYGYTF.

This rearrangement joins TRBV20-1 to TRBJ2-1; the match to TRBD1 covers 9 bases. CDR3 length: 11 amino acids. CDR1 and CDR2 (germline): DFQATT, SNEGSKA (reference sequence). With 2 bases clipped from V and 16 bases from J, the junction kept 6 bases outside the gene matches. CDR3 sequence (DNA): TGCAGTGCTAGATCGGGACAGGGAGACTTCTTC. It codes for CSARSGQGDFF.

This chain links TRBV7-9 with TRBJ1-4; maybe TRBD1 (5 bases). The CDR3 is 13 residues long. Trimming cost V 5 bases and J 7 bases, with 11 bases left between them. From germline, CDR1 is SEHNR and CDR2 FQNEAQ (reference sequence). CDR3 coding DNA: TGTGCCAGCAGCGTCGGGACGGCTGAAAAACTGTTTTTT. It encodes CASSVGTAEKLFF.

This clone has just one count. This chain links TRBV30 with TRBJ2-7; the match to TRBD1 covers 8 bases. From germline, CDR1 is GTSNPN and CDR2 SVGIG (reference sequence). The V segment lost 8 bases and the J segment 6 bases; nucleotides outside the gene matches: 6. The CDR3 totals 11 residues. The CDR3 region has the DNA TGTGCCGGACAGACAGGGGTCGAGCAGTACTTC. Its protein is CAGQTGVEQYF. Variable domain in full (rest from reference TRBV30 and TRBJ2-7): SQTIHQWPATLVQPVGSPLSLECTVEGTSNPNLYWYRQAAGRGLQLLFYSVGIGQISSEVPQNLSASRPQDRQFILSSKKLLLSDSGFYLCAGQTGVEQYFGPGTRLTVT.

This clone is a singleton in its sample. The chain recombines TRBV21-1 with TRBJ2-5. TRBV21-1 is a pseudogene. The CDR3 consists of 19 residues. The CDR3 here is CASSKDLYGLTMGQETQYF. For the CDR3, the DNA is TGTGCCAGCAGCAAAGACCTCTATGGCCTAACGATGGGGCAAGAGACCCAGTACTTC.

V gene TRBV5-4 combines with J gene TRBJ1-2, with a tentative D call TRBD1 (6 bases). V lost 4 bases to trimming and J lost 4 bases, with 17 bases between them. Germline V gives CDR1 SGHNT, CDR2 YYREEE (reference sequence). This CDR3 is built from 15 residues. The CDR3 sequence: CASSGYRAGSYGYTF. As DNA, the CDR3 is TGTGCCAGCAGCGGATACAGGGCGGGGAGCTATGGCTACACCTTC. Full variable domain (remainder filled in from reference TRBV5-4 and TRBJ1-2): ETGVTQSPTHLIKTRGQQVTLRCSSQSGHNTVSWYQQALGQGPQFIFQYYREEENGRGNFPPRFSGLQFPNYSSELNVNALELDDSALYLCASSGYRAGSYGYTFGSGTRLTVV.

The rearrangement uses TRBV5-1 and TRBJ2-1; 10 nucleotides match TRBD2. The CDR3 runs to 17 residues. Germline CDR1 is SGHRS and CDR2 is YFSETQ. J gave up 5 bases and V 0 bases, and 8 bases lay outside the gene matches. The DNA for the CDR3 is TGCGCCAGCAGCTTGGACTTCCCTCTAGCGGGAGACAATGAGCAGTTCTTC. Residues: CASSLDFPLAGDNEQFF.

V usage is TRBV7-8 and J usage is TRBJ2-3; D remains unclear. CDR1 is SGHVS and CDR2 is FQNEAQ in the germline V gene. V was shortened by 3 bases and J by 5 bases, with 12 bases between the two germline ends. This CDR3 has 14 residues. CDR3 nucleotides: TGTGCCAGCAGCTTCGACCAAGTGGGAGATACGCAGTATTTT. This sequence encodes CASSFDQVGDTQYF.

The gene calls are TRBV29-1 and TRBJ2-3; perhaps D is TRBD1 or TRBD2 (5 bases each). Trimming removed 3 bases at V and 8 bases at J, with 18 bases between. CDR1 is SQVTM, CDR2 ANQGSEA, per germline. The CDR3 is 14 amino acids. The CDR3 nucleotides read TGCAGCGTTGACAGGGTAGGCGGGCAGTCTACGCAGTATTTT. Translating gives CSVDRVGGQSTQYF.

The V call is TRBV3-1 (or the pseudogene TRBV3-2), the J call TRBJ2-2, with D maybe TRBD1 (6 bases). Trimming took off 1 base at V and 4 bases at J, with 13 bases between the two ends. CDR3 length equals 16 residues. The germline CDR1 and CDR2 sequences are LGHDT and YNNKEL (reference sequence). CDR3 region: CASSQVLQGGTGELFF. The CDR3 region has the DNA TGTGCCAGCAGCCAAGTATTACAGGGCGGCACCGGGGAGCTGTTTTTT.

This chain uses TRBV3-1 (or the pseudogene TRBV3-2) with TRBJ2-5; 14 positions match TRBD2. With V trimmed by 4 bases and J by 4 bases, 5 bases remained unmatched. CDR1 LGHDT and CDR2 YNNKEL come from the germline V gene (reference sequence). The CDR3 covers 16 residues. Written as DNA, the CDR3 is TGTGCCAGCAGCCGGACTAGCGGGAGGAGTTTAGAGACCCAGTACTTC. It yields the protein CASSRTSGRSLETQYF.

The chain links TRBV7-9 to TRBJ2-7; D remains ambiguous. Germline values: CDR1 SEHNR, CDR2 FQNEAQ (reference sequence). The CDR3 spans 14 residues. Trimming removed 0 bases from V and 2 bases from J, with 8 bases in between. CDR3 sequence reads: CASSLARLTYEQYF. The CDR3 DNA follows: TGTGCCAGCAGCTTAGCGAGGCTCACCTACGAGCAGTACTTC.

This clone was recorded only once. The J gene is TRBJ2-4, the V gene TRBV27; D might be TRBD2 (5 bases). V shed 5 bases and J shed 9 bases, with 23 bases lying between them. The CDR3 runs 16 residues. Germline values: CDR1 MNHEY, CDR2 SMNVEV (reference sequence). The CDR3 nucleotides are TGTGCCAGCAGTCCTCAGGCCATACTTAGGAGGAGCATTCAGTACTTC. Protein: CASSPQAILRRSIQYF.

The genes are TRBV6-5 and TRBJ2-7, with D unclear. Trimming shortened V by 0 bases and J by 3 bases, and 9 bases separated the two germline ends. CDR3 length: 14 residues. CDR1 is MNHEY, CDR2 SVGAGI, per germline. The CDR3 DNA follows: TGTGCCAGCAGTTACTCGCGCGGTGGCTACGAGCAGTACTTC. Amino acid sequence: CASSYSRGGYEQYF.

In nucleotides, the CDR3 is TGTGCCAGCAGCTTTGGTGTCGGGATCGGCACCGGGGAGCTGTTTTTT. Its protein is CASSFGVGIGTGELFF. The V and J genes are TRBV7-2 and TRBJ2-2; D might be TRBD2 (5 bases). The CDR3 loop spans 16 amino acids. Trimming shortened V by 3 bases and J by 4 bases, and 15 bases separated the two germline ends. The germline V gene has CDR1 SGHTA and CDR2 FQGNSA. The variable domain in full, with the rest retrieved from reference TRBV7-2 and TRBJ2-2, is GAGVSQSPSNKVTEKGKDVELRCDPISGHTALYWYRQSLGQGLEFLIYFQGNSAPDKSGLPSDRFSAERTGGSVSTLTIQRTQQEDSAVYLCASSFGVGIGTGELFFGEGSRLTVL.

This chain connects TRBV28 to TRBJ2-1; D is ambiguous. The germline CDR1 and CDR2 sequences are MDHEN and SYDVKM. The length of the CDR3 is 11 residues. The germline V and J ends were trimmed by 7 bases and 2 bases, with 3 bases remaining between them. The CDR3 spells CASNAYNEQFF. The CDR3 nucleotides are TGTGCCAGCAACGCCTACAATGAGCAGTTCTTC.

CDR3 nucleotide sequence: TGTGCCAGCAGTCTACGGAGTAACACTGAAGCTTTCTTT. Encoded protein: CASSLRSNTEAFF. The chain has TRBV11-2 and TRBJ1-1, with D uncertain. V dropped 6 bases and J dropped 2 bases, with 10 bases sitting between them. The CDR3 sequence is 13 residues long. In germline, CDR1 is SGHAT, CDR2 FQNNGV.

The gene calls are TRBV23-1 and TRBJ2-2, with D unclear. Being an ORF, TRBV23-1 has a function that is uncertain. Between the trimmed V and J ends, which lost 0 bases and 3 bases, there was a span of 14 bases. The CDR3 covers 17 residues. In DNA, the CDR3 is TGCGCCAGCAGTCAATCAGCCCCCATGGCGGACACCGGGGAGCTGTTTTTT. It is translated as CASSQSAPMADTGELFF.

The V gene is TRBV19, the J gene TRBJ1-2, with TRBD1 as a possible D gene (6 bases). CDR3 length: 11 residues. The V gene lost 10 bases and the J gene lost 4 bases, with 10 bases spanning the gap. The germline CDR1 and CDR2 sequences are LNHDA and SQIVND (reference sequence). CDR3 sequence: CATETGYGYTF. CDR3 bases: TGTGCCACCGAGACAGGCTATGGCTACACCTTC.

The V call is TRBV5-6, the J call TRBJ2-7; D is possibly TRBD1 (7 bases). Germline CDR1 SGHDT, CDR2 YYEEEE. The CDR3 is 13 residues long. V lost 2 bases and J lost 5, with 11 bases in between. The CDR3 spells CASSFQGGNEQYF. CDR3 in DNA: TGTGCCAGCAGCTTTCAGGGGGGTAACGAGCAGTACTTC.

The chain combines TRBV19 with TRBJ1-5, with D hard to call. In germline, CDR1 is LNHDA, CDR2 SQIVND (reference sequence). Between the trimmed V and J ends, which lost 7 bases and 5 bases, there was a span of 12 bases. The CDR3 sequence is 13 residues long. The CDR3 loop is CASTHIPHQPQHF. The CDR3, as DNA: TGTGCCAGTACTCACATCCCACATCAGCCCCAGCATTTT.

V and J are TRBV30 and TRBJ1-1, with a tentative D call TRBD1 (6 bases). The CDR3 has 14 amino acids. Per the germline V gene, CDR1 is GTSNPN and CDR2 is SVGIG (reference sequence). Trimming stripped 3 bases from V and 3 bases from J, with 14 bases between. The CDR3 loop is CAWSQSGGHTEAFF. The CDR3 DNA reads as TGTGCCTGGAGCCAATCCGGGGGGCACACTGAAGCTTTCTTT.

The chain recombines TRBV6-5 with TRBJ2-7; 8 nucleotides match TRBD2. The V gene's germline CDR1 is MNHEY and CDR2 SVGAGI. The CDR3 spans 13 residues. V shed 6 bases and J 6 bases; nucleotides not matched to a gene: 7. The CDR3 coding sequence is TGTGCCAGCAGCAGACTAGCGATCCCCGAGCAGTACTTC. Encoded protein: CASSRLAIPEQYF.